This passage covers 7 T cell receptor beta chains from one sample sequenced in a study of Graves' ophthalmopathy and Graves' hyperthyroidism. Amplified TCR beta CDR3 regions were obtained using RNA transcripts as template. RT-PCR in the first round used HTBI primers; a second-round multiplex PCR followed. TCRdb re-analysed the multiplex PCR reads in MiXCR, keeping a single row per CDR3 protein. The sample carries 350,000 to 450,000 distinct CDR3 sequences, 20% to 25% recorded once. Sequencing was performed on peripheral blood. These receptors came from a woman aged 18-29 years with stable Graves' hyperthyroidism.

Turning to this clonotype: A much larger clone lies one base from this, so it may be a read error. The chain couples TRBV5-1 to TRBJ1-2; D unresolved. Germline V CDR1 and CDR2: SGHRS, YFSETQ. CDR3 size: 14 residues. This CDR3 is CVSSLEGFNYGYTF. CDR3 nucleotides: TGCGTCAGCAGCTTGGAAGGCTTTAACTATGGCTACACCTTC.

V and J are TRBV12-3 or TRBV12-4 and TRBJ1-1; D is uncertain. This CDR3 is built from 15 residues. Between the trimmed V and J ends, which lost 2 bases and 0 bases, there was a span of 10 bases. CDR3 nucleotide sequence: TGTGCCAGCAGTTTAACCCGGCCATTGAACACTGAAGCTTTCTTT. This sequence encodes CASSLTRPLNTEAFF.

The sample holds many counts of this clonotype. DNA of the CDR3: TGTGCCAGCAGTGAAGGACAGGATGAACTAGCCAAAAACATTCAGTACTTC. The encoded protein is CASSEGQDELAKNIQYF. The chain combines TRBV2 with TRBJ2-4, with D possibly being TRBD1 (6 bases). This CDR3 contains 17 residues. Germline V gives CDR1 SNHLY, CDR2 FYNNEI. V was cut by 1 base and J by 0 bases, with 13 bases left in between.

In its sample, this clonotype was seen many times. The chain employs TRBV3-1 and TRBJ2-7, with 9 bases matching TRBD1. Losses at the gene ends were 3 bases for V and 5 bases for J; bases not matched to a gene: 5. From germline, CDR1 is LGHDT and CDR2 YNNKEL (reference sequence). The length of the CDR3 is 14 residues. The CDR3 DNA reads as TGTGCCAGCAGCCAGGGACAGGGATCCGACGAGCAGTACTTC. Its translation: CASSQGQGSDEQYF.

This sequence joins TRBV4-1 and TRBJ2-2, with a tentative D call TRBD1 (6 bases). The V end was cut by 1 base, the J end by 3 bases, with 9 bases between. The CDR3 sequence is 15 residues long. Germline values: CDR1 MGHRA, CDR2 YSYEKL. CDR3 sequence: CASSQAHRDTGELFF. CDR3 bases: TGCGCCAGCAGCCAAGCCCACAGGGACACCGGGGAGCTGTTTTTT.

The table lists this clonotype with many counts. V gene TRBV6-5 combines with J gene TRBJ1-2; D is unclear. Germline V gives CDR1 MNHEY, CDR2 SVGAGI. V lost 0 bases and J lost 2, with 4 bases in between. The CDR3 covers 13 residues. This chain's CDR3 is CASSYSMNYGYTF. CDR3 coding DNA: TGTGCCAGCAGTTACTCAATGAACTATGGCTACACCTTC.

This clonotype showed up many times. The junction departs from germline at one end; a sequencing error may be responsible. V is TRBV4-1 and J is TRBJ2-7; D remains unclear. CDR1 is MGHRA and CDR2 is YSYEKL in the germline V gene. The CDR3 spans 14 residues. CDR3 nucleotides: TGTGCCAGCAGCCAAGTCGCAGGCCCCTACGAGCAGTACTTC. It specifies CASSQVAGPYEQYF.